This passage covers 5 T cell receptor beta chains from one sample sequenced in a study of spatial heterogeneity in lung cancer. General study points: It was found that expanded intratumoral alpha and beta TCR counts tracked tumor mutation counts.

TCRdb redid the calling of the 5' RACE reads with MiXCR, one entry per CDR3 protein. The data hold around 5,000 distinct CDR3 sequences, with 6.5% to 7.5% observed a single time. No antigen has been identified for these receptors. Regarding time point: sample taken at primary tumor resection. Material: lung tumor tissue, obtained at surgery. All receptors derive from a male donor with early-stage non-small cell lung cancer.

This clonotype was observed at least ten times. The rearrangement joins TRBV2 to TRBJ1-6; D unclear. Germline V CDR1 and CDR2: SNHLY, FYNNEI. V was shortened by 8 bases and J by 5 bases, with 7 bases between the two germline ends. The CDR3 runs 12 residues. DNA for the CDR3: TGTGCCAGCGGGCAGCATAATTCACCCCTCCACTTT. It codes for CASGQHNSPLHF. Looking up the rest from reference TRBV2 and TRBJ1-6 gives the full variable domain: EPEVTQTPSHQVTQMGQEVILRCVPISNHLYFYWYRQILGQKVEFLVSFYNNEISEKSEIFDDQFSVERPDGSNFTLKIRSTKLEDSAMYFCASGQHNSPLHFGNGTRLTVT.

Relative to its sample, this clonotype is medium-sized. The chain is built from TRBV28 and TRBJ1-2, with 7 bases matching TRBD1. Germline CDR1 is MDHEN and CDR2 is SYDVKM. V shed 5 bases and J 8 bases; nucleotides not matched to a gene: 5. This CDR3 is 12 amino acids long. The CDR3 DNA reads as TGTGCCAGCAGTGAGGGGGCAGACGGCTACACCTTC. It is translated as CASSEGADGYTF.

This clonotype was seen at least ten times. The V call is TRBV7-9, the J call TRBJ2-7; tentatively, D is TRBD1 (8 bases). V was pared by 4 bases and J by 1 base, with 14 bases between. CDR1 is SEHNR and CDR2 is FQNEAQ in the germline V gene (reference sequence). CDR3 length equals 15 residues. The CDR3 DNA reads as TGTGCCAGCAGCTACACAGGGGGGGATTCCTACGAGCAGTACTTC. Its protein is CASSYTGGDSYEQYF.

This clonotype was counted many times. The V and J genes are TRBV5-4 and TRBJ2-5; TRBD2 matches at 7 bases. This CDR3 comprises 14 residues. The germline gives CDR1 SGHNT, CDR2 YYREEE (reference sequence). After removal of 2 bases from V and 5 bases from J, the junction contained 6 bases not matched to a gene. The CDR3 nucleotides read TGTGCCAGCAGCTTAGGGAGGGCGACGGAGACCCAGTACTTC. This translates into CASSLGRATETQYF.

This clonotype was found many times. This chain links TRBV30 with TRBJ2-7; D might be TRBD1 (6 bases). Trimming took 2 bases from V and 6 from J, leaving 20 bases between them. The germline gives CDR1 GTSNPN, CDR2 SVGIG (reference sequence). This CDR3 is built from 15 residues. CDR3 nucleotides: TGTGCCTGGAGTTTCGGTACAGGGCGTCTGGGCGAGCAGTACTTC. As protein: CAWSFGTGRLGEQYF.